A selection of T cell receptor beta chains follows, all from one sample in a study of long-term antiretroviral therapy in people with HIV. The protocol was immunoSEQ multiplex PCR, while the TCRdb copy is restricted to in-frame clones and leaves out a portion. In the table there are 42,000 or so clones, roughly nine tenths of which are singletons. The input for sequencing was unsorted PBMCs, taken 1.2 years after starting antiretroviral therapy. These receptors were collected from a woman between 50 and 59 years old with HIV. CDR3s include the opening cysteine and the closing phenylalanine or tryptophan.

V gene	J gene	CDR3 protein
TRBV7-9	TRBJ2-7	CASSRGLAGGLYEQYF
TRBV4-3	TRBJ2-2	CASSQDYTGELFF
TRBV6-1	TRBJ1-5	CASSSPHSNQPQHF
TRBV7-8	TRBJ1-5	CASSLERPTPYSNQPQHF
TRBV6-4	TRBJ2-3	CASSDGADTQYF
TRBV5-1	TRBJ2-1	CASSFRLAGIPFF
TRBV7-2	TRBJ1-6	CASSIGLPNNSPLHF
TRBV7-2	TRBJ1-2	CASSHRGGQGFYGYTF
TRBV2	TRBJ2-7	CASSERGASYEQYF
TRBV7-3	TRBJ2-5	CASSPGQGARETQYF
TRBV9	TRBJ2-5	CASSPGTSVETQYF
TRBV7-2	TRBJ1-4	CASSLRPGQSNEKLFF
TRBV5-1	TRBJ1-3	CASSLKESQPGGSGNTIYF
TRBV20-1	TRBJ1-1	CSVGGDTEAFF
TRBV10-2	TRBJ1-2	CASSEKLTRGYTF
TRBV2	TRBJ2-2	CASSGERGIRELFF
TRBV12-5	TRBJ1-1	CASGQGQGPNTEAFF
TRBV30	TRBJ1-5	CAWSVPIALYQPQHF
TRBV7-9	TRBJ1-2	CASSSLFDRFGYTF
TRBV5-6	TRBJ1-4	CASNRSNEKLFF
TRBV11-2	TRBJ2-7	CASSFPPVSYEQYF
TRBV7-2	TRBJ2-2	CASSPANTGELFF
TRBV7-2	TRBJ2-3	CASSLAVGADTQYF
TRBV19	TRBJ1-2	CASRIPGDRGYGYTF
TRBV2	TRBJ1-5	CASGDLRSKNQPQHF
TRBV7-9	TRBJ2-3	CASSPDRITDTQYF
TRBV4-1	TRBJ1-2	CASSAGTGANYGYTF
TRBV10-3	TRBJ1-2	CAISEKTFNYGYTF